Listed below are T cell receptor beta chains from one sample, sequenced in a study of a mutant IDH1 vaccine in newly diagnosed glioma. Produced via immunoSEQ multiplex PCR; TCRdb's table is partial and in-frame only. The table has about 100,000 clones, over 75% seen once. The starting material was PBMCs, obtained from a glioma patient treated with radiotherapy, temozolomide or both. The receptors stem from a middle-aged man with glioma. CDR3s include the opening cysteine and the closing phenylalanine or tryptophan. The D gene is left open where the match is weak. The size entry is marked missing in some rows and otherwise reads once, few, many or a size class.

CDR3aa | CDR3nt | v_gene | d_gene | j_gene | abundance
CASSPLTKGTQYF | TGTGCCAGCAGCCCTTTAACGAAAGGGACCCAGTACTTC | TRBV7-2 | . | TRBJ2-5 | .
CASSRDRGFSGGTDTQYF | TGTGCCAGTAGCCGGGACAGGGGGTTTTCAGGGGGCACAGATACGCAGTATTTT | TRBV19 | TRBD1 | TRBJ2-3 | few
CASSLALEGNTEAFF | TGTGCCAGCAGCTTAGCGCTGGAGGGCAACACTGAAGCTTTCTTT | TRBV7-6 | . | TRBJ1-1 | .
CASTVGTGISYEQYF | TGTGCCAGTACCGTCGGGACAGGGATATCCTACGAGCAGTACTTC | TRBV19 | TRBD1 | TRBJ2-7 | .
CAIMGGGRGPDTQYF | TGTGCCATCATGGGCGGGGGTAGGGGCCCAGATACGCAGTATTTT | TRBV10-3 | TRBD2 | TRBJ2-3 | .
CASSLAGPSTEAFF | TGTGCCAGCAGCTTAGCCGGGCCCAGCACTGAAGCTTTCTTT | TRBV7-6 | . | TRBJ1-1 | .
CASSQRHFSGANVLTF | TGCGCCAGCAGCCAACGACACTTCTCTGGGGCCAACGTCCTGACTTTC | TRBV4-3 | . | TRBJ2-6 | .
CASSSQISSSYEQYF | TGTGCCAGTAGTTCACAAATTTCATCCTCCTACGAGCAGTACTTC | TRBV19 | . | TRBJ2-7 | .
CASSDAGTDTQYF | TGTGCCAGCAGTGATGCCGGCACAGATACGCAGTATTTT | TRBV2 | . | TRBJ2-3 | once
CASSLMPGVETQYF | TGTGCCAGCAGTTTGATGCCAGGGGTAGAGACCCAGTACTTC | TRBV28 | . | TRBJ2-5 | .
CASTGTGSGETEAFF | TGTGCCAGCACCGGGACAGGGTCGGGGGAAACTGAAGCTTTCTTT | TRBV19 | TRBD1 | TRBJ1-1 | .
CASSLGGAYPNEQFF | TGTGCCAGCAGCTTAGGCGGGGCCTACCCCAATGAGCAGTTCTTC | TRBV5-5 | . | TRBJ2-1 | .
CASSPAGPAYEQYF | TGTGCCAGCAGCCCAGCGGGGCCAGCCTACGAGCAGTACTTC | TRBV7-9 | TRBD2 | TRBJ2-7 | .
CASSQSVQGGSGANVLTF | TGCGCCAGCAGTCAATCGGTCCAGGGCGGATCTGGGGCCAACGTCCTGACTTTC | TRBV23-1 | . | TRBJ2-6 | .
CASSDRGWGTEAFF | TGCGCCAGCAGTGACAGGGGGTGGGGCACTGAAGCTTTCTTT | TRBV10-2 | TRBD1 | TRBJ1-1 | .
CASSYSLGGGPDTQYF | TGTGCCAGCAGTTACTCTTTAGGTGGGGGGCCAGATACGCAGTATTTT | TRBV6-5 | . | TRBJ2-3 | .
CASSLPGTGNTGELFF | TGCGCCAGCAGCTTACCCGGGACAGGGAATACCGGGGAGCTGTTTTTT | TRBV5-1 | TRBD1 | TRBJ2-2 | once
CASNSGLDTQYF | TGTGCCAGCAACTCGGGGCTAGATACGCAGTATTTT | TRBV11-2 | . | TRBJ2-3 | .
CASSDRPPGADEQYF | TGTGCCAGCAGTGACCGACCCCCCGGTGCAGACGAGCAGTACTTC | TRBV27 | . | TRBJ2-7 | .
CASSRTEAEAFF | TGTGCCAGTAGTAGGACTGAGGCTGAAGCTTTCTTT | TRBV19 | . | TRBJ1-1 | .
CASRRGDRGLGTDTQYF | TGTGCCAGCAGGAGAGGGGACAGGGGGCTGGGCACAGATACGCAGTATTTT | TRBV7-2 | TRBD1 | TRBJ2-3 | .
CATSKGEAGTGELFF | TGTGCCACCAGCAAGGGGGAGGCGGGGACCGGGGAGCTGTTTTTT | TRBV15 | . | TRBJ2-2 | .
CASSLGYEQYF | TGCGCCAGCAGCTTGGGTTACGAGCAGTACTTC | TRBV5-1 | . | TRBJ2-7 | .
CASSLYGQWDVETQYF | TGTGCCAGCAGTTTATACGGACAGTGGGATGTTGAGACCCAGTACTTC | TRBV28 | . | TRBJ2-5 | .
CASSGLGLAGEANTGELFF | TGTGCCAGCAGCGGACTGGGACTAGCGGGGGAGGCGAACACCGGGGAGCTGTTTTTT | TRBV7-2 | TRBD2 | TRBJ2-2 | .
CASSLRTSGTTNTGELFF | TGTGCCAGCAGCTTAAGGACTAGCGGGACGACGAACACCGGGGAGCTGTTTTTT | TRBV13 | TRBD2 | TRBJ2-2 | .
CASSLSVGGRIEAFF | TGTGCCAGCAGCTTATCCGTAGGCGGGCGTATTGAAGCTTTCTTT | TRBV7-9 | . | TRBJ1-1 | .
CASSIETGGDIQYF | TGTGCCAGTAGTATCGAGACAGGGGGCGACATTCAGTACTTC | TRBV19 | TRBD1 | TRBJ2-4 | .
CASSYRGRNYGYTF | TGTGCCAGCAGTTACCGCGGTCGGAATTATGGCTACACCTTC | TRBV6-5 | . | TRBJ1-2 | .
CASSEGSGRDEAFF | TGTGCCAGCAGTGAAGGTTCGGGGCGGGATGAAGCTTTCTTT | TRBV6-1 | . | TRBJ1-1 | .
CASSVDPGGGVQETQYF | TGTGCCAGCAGCGTAGATCCCGGCGGGGGGGTGCAAGAGACCCAGTACTTC | TRBV9 | TRBD2 | TRBJ2-5 | many
CASRSRDGYGYTF | TGTGCCAGCAGAAGCCGGGACGGCTATGGCTACACCTTC | TRBV7-9 | . | TRBJ1-2 | once
CASSPGTVPSPLHF | TGTGCCAGCAGTCCCGGGACCGTCCCTTCACCCCTCCACTTT | TRBV6-5 | . | TRBJ1-6 | .
CASSQDMQRGNTDTQYF | TGTGCCAGCAGCCAAGATATGCAGCGGGGAAACACAGATACGCAGTATTTT | TRBV4-2 | TRBD2 | TRBJ2-3 | .
CASNYKFYGYTF | TGTGCCAGCAACTACAAATTCTATGGCTACACCTTC | TRBV5-6 | . | TRBJ1-2 | .
CSVEAPGRGWYNEQFF | TGCAGCGTTGAAGCCCCCGGGAGGGGGTGGTACAATGAGCAGTTCTTC | TRBV29-1 | TRBD2 | TRBJ2-1 | .
CASTRGGSSSYNEQFF | TGTGCCAGCACCAGGGGCGGGAGTAGTTCCTACAATGAGCAGTTCTTC | TRBV11-2 | . | TRBJ2-1 | .
CASSRDWGTGELFF | TGTGCCAGCAGTAGGGACTGGGGCACCGGGGAGCTGTTTTTT | TRBV6-5 | . | TRBJ2-2 | .
CASSSRLAGGREQFF | TGTGCCAGCAGCTCCCGACTAGCGGGAGGGCGAGAGCAGTTCTTC | TRBV5-6 | TRBD2 | TRBJ2-1 | .
CASSLGQGERYF | TGTGCCAGCAGCTTGGGTCAGGGCGAACGGTACTTC | TRBV11-2 | . | TRBJ2-7 | .
CASSTGTRAHEQFF | TGTGCCAGCAGCACTGGGACACGGGCGCATGAGCAGTTCTTC | TRBV7-9 | . | TRBJ2-1 | .
CATRKEAAGNEQFF | TGTGCCACCAGGAAGGAGGCGGCGGGGAATGAGCAGTTCTTC | TRBV15 | . | TRBJ2-1 | few
CASSIKAVAGGGQPQHF | TGTGCCAGTAGTATTAAGGCCGTGGCAGGGGGAGGGCAGCCCCAGCATTTT | TRBV19 | TRBD1 | TRBJ1-5 | .
CASSPDTKLSEKLFF | TGTGCCAGCAGCCCGGACACCAAATTGAGTGAAAAACTGTTTTTT | TRBV5-8 | . | TRBJ1-4 | .
CASSPRGGLISYEQYF | TGTGCCAGCAGTCCACGAGGGGGACTCATCTCCTACGAGCAGTACTTC | TRBV2 | . | TRBJ2-7 | .
CASRPHGLAGAETQYF | TGTGCCAGCAGGCCCCACGGACTAGCGGGAGCGGAGACCCAGTACTTC | TRBV2 | TRBD2 | TRBJ2-5 | few
CASSQAARLASDNEQFF | TGCGCCAGCAGCCAAGCGGCTCGTCTAGCCAGCGACAATGAGCAGTTCTTC | TRBV4-1 | . | TRBJ2-1 | .
CASSLGFSAVTDTQYF | TGTGCCAGCAGCTTGGGCTTTTCAGCAGTCACAGATACGCAGTATTTT | TRBV5-6 | . | TRBJ2-3 | .
CASRLTGLAGGNEQFF | TGCGCCAGCCGATTAACTGGACTAGCGGGTGGGAATGAGCAGTTCTTC | TRBV5-1 | TRBD2 | TRBJ2-1 | .
CASSLKRYEQFF | TGTGCCAGCAGCTTAAAGCGATATGAGCAGTTCTTC | TRBV11-2 | . | TRBJ2-1 | .
CASSESGKDTGELFF | TGTGCCAGCAGTGAATCTGGTAAAGACACCGGGGAGCTGTTTTTT | TRBV25-1 | . | TRBJ2-2 | few